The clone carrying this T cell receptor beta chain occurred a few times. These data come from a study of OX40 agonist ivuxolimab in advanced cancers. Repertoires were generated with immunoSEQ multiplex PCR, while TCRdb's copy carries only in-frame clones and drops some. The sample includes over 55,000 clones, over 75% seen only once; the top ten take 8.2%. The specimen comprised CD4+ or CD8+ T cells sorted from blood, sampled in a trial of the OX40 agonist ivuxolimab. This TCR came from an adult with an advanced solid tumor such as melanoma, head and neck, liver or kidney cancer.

CDR3 amino acids: CASSLYRNTEAFF. CDR3 nucleotides: TGTGCCAGCAGCTTATACAGGAACACTGAAGCTTTCTTT. J is TRBJ1-1 and V is TRBV7-3; D is ambiguous. V shed 2 bases and J shed 1 base, with 5 bases lying between them. In germline, CDR1 is SGHTA, CDR2 FQGTGA. The CDR3 consists of 13 residues. The variable domain in full, with the rest retrieved from reference TRBV7-3 and TRBJ1-1, is GAGVSQTPSNKVTEKGKYVELRCDPISGHTALYWYRQSLGQGPEFLIYFQGTGAADDSGLPNDRFFAVRPEGSVSTLKIQRTERGDSAVYLCASSLYRNTEAFFGQGTRLTVV.